Sequencing of this T cell receptor beta chain was carried out in a study of blood T cell repertoires in COVID-19. Study in general: Some COVID-19 samples were acute and others convalescent; all came from the United States, Italy and Spain. The cDNA or gDNA used as material had been derived from T cells, B-cell-depleted T cells, or PBMCs.

The CDR3 runs to 15 residues. Germline V gives CDR1 SEHNR, CDR2 FQNEAQ (reference sequence). Losses at the gene ends were 5 bases for V and 5 bases for J; bases not matched to a gene: 7. Per the study methods: Scientists estimated how many nucleated cells there were by amplifying reference gene primers. Profiled with immunoSEQ multiplex PCR; TCRdb holds only in-frame clones, not every one. Clonal size and the V and J genes are those of that table, whereas D and trimming came from the DNA. The sample has more than 120,000 clones, roughly 90% seen once. The sample was peripheral blood. The clonotype originates from a human donor in a cohort sampled during active COVID-19. V and J are TRBV7-9 and TRBJ2-1, with 9 bases identical to TRBD2. DNA for the CDR3: TGTGCCAGCAGCCGAGCGGGGGGAATCCACAATGAGCAGTTCTTC. It is translated as CASSRAGGIHNEQFF.